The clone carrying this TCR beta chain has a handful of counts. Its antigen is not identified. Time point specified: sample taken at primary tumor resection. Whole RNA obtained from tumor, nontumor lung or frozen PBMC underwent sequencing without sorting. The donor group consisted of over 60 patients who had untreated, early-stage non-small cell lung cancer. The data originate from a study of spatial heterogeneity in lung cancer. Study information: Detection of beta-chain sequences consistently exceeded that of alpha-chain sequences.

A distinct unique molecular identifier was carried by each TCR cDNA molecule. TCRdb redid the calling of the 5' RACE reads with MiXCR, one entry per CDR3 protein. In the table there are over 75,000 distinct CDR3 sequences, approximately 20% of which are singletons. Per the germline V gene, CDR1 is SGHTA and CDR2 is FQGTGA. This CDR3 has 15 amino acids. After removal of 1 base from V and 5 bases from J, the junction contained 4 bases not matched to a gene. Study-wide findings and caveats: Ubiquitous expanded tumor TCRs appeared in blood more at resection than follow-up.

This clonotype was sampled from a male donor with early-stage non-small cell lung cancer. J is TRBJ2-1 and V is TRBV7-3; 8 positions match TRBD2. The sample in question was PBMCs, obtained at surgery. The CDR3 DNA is TGTGCCAGCAGCTTAAGCGGGGGGCCCCACAATGAGCAGTTCTTC. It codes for CASSLSGGPHNEQFF.